This TCR beta chain was retrieved from a study of T cell responses to AZD1222 COVID-19 vaccine. Germline loops: CDR1 MNHEY, CDR2 SMNVEV (reference sequence). The CDR3 is 15 residues long. V lost 6 bases and J lost 0, with 12 bases in between. Generated by immunoSEQ multiplex PCR, the TCRdb table keeps only in-frame clones and is missing some. The sample records tens of thousands of clones, 70% to 90% being singletons. Sequencing was performed on peripheral blood, taken 28 days after the second dose of the MenACWY control vaccine. The sequence came from an adult who received the MenACWY meningococcal vaccine as a control. The chain has TRBV27 and TRBJ1-5; D is unresolved. The CDR3 region has the DNA TGTGCCAGCAGAAAAGGGCTTTATAGCAATCAGCCCCAGCATTTT. This translates into CASRKGLYSNQPQHF.